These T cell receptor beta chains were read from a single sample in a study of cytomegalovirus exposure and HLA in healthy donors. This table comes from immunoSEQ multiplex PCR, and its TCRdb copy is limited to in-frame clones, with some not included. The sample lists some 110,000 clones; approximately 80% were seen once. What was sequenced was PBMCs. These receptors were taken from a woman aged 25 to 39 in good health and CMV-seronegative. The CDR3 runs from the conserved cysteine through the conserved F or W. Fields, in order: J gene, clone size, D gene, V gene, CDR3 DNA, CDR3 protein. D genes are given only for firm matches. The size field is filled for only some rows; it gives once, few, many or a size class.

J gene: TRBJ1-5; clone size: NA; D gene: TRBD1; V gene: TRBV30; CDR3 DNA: TGTGCCTGGAGTGTACTGACAGGGGATCAGCCCCAGCATTTT; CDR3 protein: CAWSVLTGDQPQHF
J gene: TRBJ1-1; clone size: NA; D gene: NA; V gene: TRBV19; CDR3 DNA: TGTGCCAGTAGTATCAGGGGCGCTTGGACTGAAGCTTTCTTT; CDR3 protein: CASSIRGAWTEAFF
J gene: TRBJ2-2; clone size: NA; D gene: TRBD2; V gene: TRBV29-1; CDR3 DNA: TGCAGCGTTGCTAGCGGGACGAACACCGGGGAGCTGTTTTTT; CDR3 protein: CSVASGTNTGELFF
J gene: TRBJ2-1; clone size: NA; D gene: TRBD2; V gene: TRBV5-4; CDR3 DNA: TGTGCCACGGGGGGGAACAGGGTCGGCTACAATGAGCAGTTCTTC; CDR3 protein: CATGGNRVGYNEQFF
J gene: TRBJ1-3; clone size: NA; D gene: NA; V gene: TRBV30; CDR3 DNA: TGTGCCTGGACCCGCCAGGGATCTGGAAACACCATATATTTT; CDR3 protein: CAWTRQGSGNTIYF
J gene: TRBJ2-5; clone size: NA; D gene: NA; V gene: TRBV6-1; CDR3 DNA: TGTGCCAGCAGTGAAGTACCCGGGTTCCAAGAGACCCAGTACTTC; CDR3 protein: CASSEVPGFQETQYF
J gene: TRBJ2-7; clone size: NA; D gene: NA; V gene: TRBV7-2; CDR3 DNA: TGTGCCAGCAGCTTAAGGACAGCCAACTACGAGCAGTACTTC; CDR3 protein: CASSLRTANYEQYF
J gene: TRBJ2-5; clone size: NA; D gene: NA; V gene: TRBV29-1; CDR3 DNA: TGCAGCGTTGAGGGTGACAGTCTCCAAGAGACCCAGTACTTC; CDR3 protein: CSVEGDSLQETQYF
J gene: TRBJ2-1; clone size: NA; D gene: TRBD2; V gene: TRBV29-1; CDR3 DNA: TGCAGCGTTGACGGTCTAGCGGGGGCCCACAATGAGCAGTTCTTC; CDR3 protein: CSVDGLAGAHNEQFF
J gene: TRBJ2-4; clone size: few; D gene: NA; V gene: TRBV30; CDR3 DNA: TGTGCCTGGAGTGCCGGTCCAATGCAGTACTTC; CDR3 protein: CAWSAGPMQYF
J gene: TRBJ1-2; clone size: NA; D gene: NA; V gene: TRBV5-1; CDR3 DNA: TGCGCCAGCAGCTTCTCAGACACCGCTCTGAGTGGCTACACCTTC; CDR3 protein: CASSFSDTALSGYTF
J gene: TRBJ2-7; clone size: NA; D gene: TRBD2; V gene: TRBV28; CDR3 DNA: TGTGCCAGCAGTTTAAGGCGGGAGCCCCCTTTCTTTTACGAGCAGTACTTC; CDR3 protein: CASSLRREPPFFYEQYF
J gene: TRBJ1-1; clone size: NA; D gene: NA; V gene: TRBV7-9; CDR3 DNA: TGTGCCAGCAGCCGCATCCCGGACACTGAAGCTTTCTTT; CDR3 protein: CASSRIPDTEAFF
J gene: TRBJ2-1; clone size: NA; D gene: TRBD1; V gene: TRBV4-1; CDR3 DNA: TGCGCCAGCTCCCACAGGGGAGCGCAGACAACCTACAATGAGCAGTTCTTC; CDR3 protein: CASSHRGAQTTYNEQFF
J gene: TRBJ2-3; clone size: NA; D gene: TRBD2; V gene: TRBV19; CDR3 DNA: TGTGCCAGTAGACGGGGGGGCACAGATACGCAGTATTTT; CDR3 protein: CASRRGGTDTQYF
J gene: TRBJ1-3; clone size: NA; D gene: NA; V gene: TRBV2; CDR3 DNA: TGTGCCAGCAGTGTCGGGGGTGGAAACACCATATATTTT; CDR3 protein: CASSVGGGNTIYF
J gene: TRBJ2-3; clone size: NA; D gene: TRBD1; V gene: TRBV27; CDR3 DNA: TGTGCCAGCAGTTTACCCGACAGGGTTCCAGATACGCAGTATTTT; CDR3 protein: CASSLPDRVPDTQYF
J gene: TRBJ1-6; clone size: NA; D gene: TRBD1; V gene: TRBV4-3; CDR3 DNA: TGCGCCAGCAGCCCGACAGGGGGCCGTTATTCACCCCTCCACTTT; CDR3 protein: CASSPTGGRYSPLHF
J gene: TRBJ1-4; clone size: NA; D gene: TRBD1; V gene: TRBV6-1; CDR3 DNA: TGTGCCAGCAGTTCGACAGGGTTGGATGAAAAACTGTTTTTT; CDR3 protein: CASSSTGLDEKLFF
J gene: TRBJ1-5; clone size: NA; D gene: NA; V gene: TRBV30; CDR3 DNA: TGTGCCTGGAGTCCACCGGGGGGACGGGGACAGCCCCAGCATTTT; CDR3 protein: CAWSPPGGRGQPQHF
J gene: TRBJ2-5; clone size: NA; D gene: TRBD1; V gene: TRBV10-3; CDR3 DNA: TGTGCCATCAGTGAGTCGACCGGGACAGGGAGCCAGTACTTC; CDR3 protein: CAISESTGTGSQYF
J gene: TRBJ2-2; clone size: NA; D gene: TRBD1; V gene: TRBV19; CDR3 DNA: TGTGCCAGTAGTATACAGGGGACAGGGACGGGCGGGGAGCTGTTTTTT; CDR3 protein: CASSIQGTGTGGELFF
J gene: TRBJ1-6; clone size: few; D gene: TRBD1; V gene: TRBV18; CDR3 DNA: TGTGCCAGCTCAGCCGACAGGGGGAGGTCACCCCTCCACTTT; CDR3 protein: CASSADRGRSPLHF